This TCR beta chain was retrieved from a study of blood T cell repertoires in COVID-19. About the research overall: Samples taken during acute and convalescent COVID-19 were collected in the United States, Italy and Spain.

Participants' own reports of clinical history determined their cohort assignment. Assay: immunoSEQ multiplex PCR; the TCRdb copy retains only in-frame clones and omits some. The table records approximately 350,000 clones, roughly four fifths of them present only once. The CDR3 has 19 residues. Germline CDR1 reads KGHSH; CDR2 reads LQKENI. Trimming cost V 5 bases and J 0 bases; bases outside gene matches: 16. Material: PBMCs or T cells enriched from blood (not recorded which). J is TRBJ1-5 and V is TRBV18; 7 bases are shared with TRBD1. This TCR was recovered from a woman in her fifties or sixties who had recovered from COVID-19. The CDR3 sequence is CASSIKSGGTALSNQPQHF. The CDR3 DNA reads as TGTGCCAGCTCAATTAAATCGGGCGGGACAGCCCTTAGCAATCAGCCCCAGCATTTT.